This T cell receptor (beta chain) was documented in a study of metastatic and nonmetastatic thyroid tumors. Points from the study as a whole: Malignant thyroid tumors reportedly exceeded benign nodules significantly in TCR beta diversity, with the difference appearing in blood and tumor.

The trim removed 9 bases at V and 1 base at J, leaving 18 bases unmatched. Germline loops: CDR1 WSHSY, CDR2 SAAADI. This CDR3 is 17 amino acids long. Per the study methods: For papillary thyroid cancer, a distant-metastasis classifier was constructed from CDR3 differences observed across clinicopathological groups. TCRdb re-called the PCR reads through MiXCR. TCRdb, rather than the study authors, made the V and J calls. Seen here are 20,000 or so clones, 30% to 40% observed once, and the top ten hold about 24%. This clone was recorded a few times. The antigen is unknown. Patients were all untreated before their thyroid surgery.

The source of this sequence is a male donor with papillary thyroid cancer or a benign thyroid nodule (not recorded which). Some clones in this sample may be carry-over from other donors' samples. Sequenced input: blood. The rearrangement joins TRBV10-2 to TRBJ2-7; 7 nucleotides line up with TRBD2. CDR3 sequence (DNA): TGCGCCAGTATGAGATCCGGGAGCGGGACTTCTTCCTACGAGCAGTACTTC. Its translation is CASMRSGSGTSSYEQYF.